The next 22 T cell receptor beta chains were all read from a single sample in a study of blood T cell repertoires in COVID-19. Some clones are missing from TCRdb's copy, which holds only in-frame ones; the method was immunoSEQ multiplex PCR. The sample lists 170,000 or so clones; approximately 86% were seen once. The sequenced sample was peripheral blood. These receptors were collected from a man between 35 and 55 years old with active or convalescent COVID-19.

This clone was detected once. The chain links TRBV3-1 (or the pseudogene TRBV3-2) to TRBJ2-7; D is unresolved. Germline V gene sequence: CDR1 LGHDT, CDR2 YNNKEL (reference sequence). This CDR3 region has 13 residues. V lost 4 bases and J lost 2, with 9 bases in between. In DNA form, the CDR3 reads TGTGCCAGCAGCCCCGGGTCAACCTACGAGCAGTACTTC. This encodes CASSPGSTYEQYF.

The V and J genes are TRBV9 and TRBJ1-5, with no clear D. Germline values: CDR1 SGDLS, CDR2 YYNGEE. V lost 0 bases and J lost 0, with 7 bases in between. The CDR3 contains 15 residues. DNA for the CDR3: TGTGCCAGCAGCGTAGGGCAGGCTAGCAATCAGCCCCAGCATTTT. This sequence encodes CASSVGQASNQPQHF. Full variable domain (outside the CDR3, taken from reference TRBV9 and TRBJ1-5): DSGVTQTPKHLITATGQRVTLRCSPRSGDLSVYWYQQSLDQGLQFLIQYYNGEERAKGNILERFSAQQFPDLHSELNLSSLELGDSALYFCASSVGQASNQPQHFGDGTRLSIL.

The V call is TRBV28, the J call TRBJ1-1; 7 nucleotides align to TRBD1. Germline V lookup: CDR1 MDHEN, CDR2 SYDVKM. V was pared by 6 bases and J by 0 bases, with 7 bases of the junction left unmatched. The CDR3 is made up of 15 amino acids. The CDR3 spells CASREGGEVNTEAFF. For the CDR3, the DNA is TGTGCCAGCAGGGAAGGGGGCGAGGTGAACACTGAAGCTTTCTTT.

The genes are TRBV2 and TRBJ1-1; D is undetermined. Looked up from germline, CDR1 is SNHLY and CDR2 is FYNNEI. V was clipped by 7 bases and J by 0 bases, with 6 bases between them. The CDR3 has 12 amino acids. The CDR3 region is CASTGVNTEAFF. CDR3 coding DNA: TGTGCCAGCACCGGGGTGAACACTGAAGCTTTCTTT.

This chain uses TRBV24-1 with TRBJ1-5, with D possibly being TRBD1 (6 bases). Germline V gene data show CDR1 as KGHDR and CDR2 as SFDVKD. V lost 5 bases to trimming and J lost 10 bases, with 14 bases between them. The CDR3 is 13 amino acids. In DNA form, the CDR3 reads TGTGCCACCAGTGCCCCCGGACAGACACCCCAGCATTTT. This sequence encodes CATSAPGQTPQHF.

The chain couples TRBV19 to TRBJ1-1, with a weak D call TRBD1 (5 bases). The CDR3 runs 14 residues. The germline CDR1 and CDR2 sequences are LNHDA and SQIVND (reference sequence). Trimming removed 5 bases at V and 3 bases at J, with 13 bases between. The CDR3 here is CASSRSGRDTEAFF. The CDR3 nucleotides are TGTGCCAGTAGTCGCTCAGGGAGGGACACTGAAGCTTTCTTT.

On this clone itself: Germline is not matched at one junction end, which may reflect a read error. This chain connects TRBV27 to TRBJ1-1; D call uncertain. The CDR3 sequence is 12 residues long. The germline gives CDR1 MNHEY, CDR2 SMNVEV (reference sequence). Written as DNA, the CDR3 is TGTGCCAGCTTTTCAGTGAATACTGAAGCTTTCTTT. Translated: CASFSVNTEAFF.

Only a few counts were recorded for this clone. In nucleotides, the CDR3 is TGCGCCAGCAGCCAAGACGGGACACGTAATTCACCCCTCCACTTT. Protein sequence: CASSQDGTRNSPLHF. The chain uses TRBV4-1 and TRBJ1-6, with TRBD1 as a possible D gene (6 bases). Trimming took off 0 bases at V and 6 bases at J, with 9 bases between the two ends. Germline values: CDR1 MGHRA, CDR2 YSYEKL. The CDR3 runs 15 residues.

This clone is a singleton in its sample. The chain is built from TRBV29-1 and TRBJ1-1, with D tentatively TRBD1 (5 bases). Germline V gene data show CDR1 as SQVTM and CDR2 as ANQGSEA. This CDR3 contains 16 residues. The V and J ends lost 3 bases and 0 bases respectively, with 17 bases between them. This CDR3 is CSVDSARELMNTEAFF. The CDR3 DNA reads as TGCAGCGTTGACTCGGCCAGGGAATTAATGAACACTGAAGCTTTCTTT.

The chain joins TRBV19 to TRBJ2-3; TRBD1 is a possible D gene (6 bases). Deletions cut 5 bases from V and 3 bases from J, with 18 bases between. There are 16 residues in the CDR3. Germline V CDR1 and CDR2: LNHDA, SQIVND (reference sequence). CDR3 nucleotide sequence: TGTGCCAGTAGTCCGACGACAGGAATGAGAACAGATACGCAGTATTTT. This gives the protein CASSPTTGMRTDTQYF.

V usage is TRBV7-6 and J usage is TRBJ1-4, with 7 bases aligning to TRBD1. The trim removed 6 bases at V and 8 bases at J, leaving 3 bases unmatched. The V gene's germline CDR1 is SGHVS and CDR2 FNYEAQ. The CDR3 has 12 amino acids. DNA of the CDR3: TGTGCCAGCAGTCCAGGGGGGGAAAAACTGTTTTTT. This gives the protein CASSPGGEKLFF.

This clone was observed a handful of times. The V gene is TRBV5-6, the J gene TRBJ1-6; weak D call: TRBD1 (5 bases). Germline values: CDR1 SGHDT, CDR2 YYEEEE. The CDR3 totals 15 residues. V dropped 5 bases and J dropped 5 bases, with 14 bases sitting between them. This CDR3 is CASRIQGGHNSPLHF. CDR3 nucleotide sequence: TGTGCCAGCAGGATTCAGGGAGGGCATAATTCACCCCTCCACTTT.

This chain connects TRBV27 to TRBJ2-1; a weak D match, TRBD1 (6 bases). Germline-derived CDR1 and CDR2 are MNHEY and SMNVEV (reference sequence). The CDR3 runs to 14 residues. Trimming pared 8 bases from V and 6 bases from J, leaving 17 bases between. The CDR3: CASRPQGFGNEQFF. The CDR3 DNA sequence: TGTGCCAGCCGGCCTCAGGGGTTCGGCAATGAGCAGTTCTTC.

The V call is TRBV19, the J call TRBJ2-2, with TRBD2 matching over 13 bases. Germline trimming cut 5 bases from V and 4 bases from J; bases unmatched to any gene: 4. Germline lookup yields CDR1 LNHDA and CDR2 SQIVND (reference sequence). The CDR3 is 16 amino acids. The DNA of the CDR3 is TGTGCCAGTAGTCAAGGACTAGCGGGAGTCACCGGGGAGCTGTTTTTT. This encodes CASSQGLAGVTGELFF.

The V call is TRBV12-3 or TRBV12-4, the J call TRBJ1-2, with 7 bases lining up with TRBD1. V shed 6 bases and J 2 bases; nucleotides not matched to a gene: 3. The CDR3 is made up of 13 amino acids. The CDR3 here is CASSLQGNYGYTF. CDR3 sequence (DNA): TGTGCCAGCAGCTTACAGGGGAACTATGGCTACACCTTC.

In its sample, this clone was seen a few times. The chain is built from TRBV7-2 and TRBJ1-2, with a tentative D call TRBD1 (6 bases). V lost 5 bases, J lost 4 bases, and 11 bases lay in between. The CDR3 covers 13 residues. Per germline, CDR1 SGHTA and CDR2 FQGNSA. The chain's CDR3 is CASSRGALYGYTF. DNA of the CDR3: TGTGCCAGCAGCCGGGGGGCTCTCTATGGCTACACCTTC.

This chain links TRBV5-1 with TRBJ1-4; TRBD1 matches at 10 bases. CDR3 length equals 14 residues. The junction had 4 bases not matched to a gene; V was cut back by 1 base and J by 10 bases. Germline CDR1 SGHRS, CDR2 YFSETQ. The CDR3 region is CASSLRQGAGKLFF. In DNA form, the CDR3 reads TGCGCCAGCAGCTTGAGACAGGGGGCCGGAAAACTGTTTTTT.

CDR3 amino acids: CAWTPGGLNQPQHF. CDR3 in DNA: TGTGCCTGGACCCCGGGGGGGTTGAATCAGCCCCAGCATTTT. The J gene is TRBJ1-5, the V gene TRBV30; tentatively, D is TRBD1 (5 bases). Per germline, CDR1 GTSNPN and CDR2 SVGIG (reference sequence). The CDR3 spans 14 residues. The V and J ends lost 4 bases and 4 bases respectively, with 14 bases between them.

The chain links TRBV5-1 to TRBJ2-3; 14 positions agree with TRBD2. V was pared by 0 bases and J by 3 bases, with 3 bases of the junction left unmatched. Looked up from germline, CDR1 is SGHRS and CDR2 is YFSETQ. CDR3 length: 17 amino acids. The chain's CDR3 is CASSLGTSGGTTDTQYF. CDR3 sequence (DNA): TGCGCCAGCAGCTTGGGGACTAGCGGGGGGACAACAGATACGCAGTATTTT.

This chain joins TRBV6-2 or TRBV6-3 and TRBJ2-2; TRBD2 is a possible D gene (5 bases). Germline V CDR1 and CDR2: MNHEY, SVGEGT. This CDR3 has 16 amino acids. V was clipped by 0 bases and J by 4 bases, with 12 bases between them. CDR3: CASSYSEASFTGELFF. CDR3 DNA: TGTGCCAGCAGTTACTCGGAAGCTAGCTTCACCGGGGAGCTGTTTTTT.

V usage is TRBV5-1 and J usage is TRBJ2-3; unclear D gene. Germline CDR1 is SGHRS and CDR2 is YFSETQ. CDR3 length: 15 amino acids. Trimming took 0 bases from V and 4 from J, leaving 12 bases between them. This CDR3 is CASSLVARYADTQYF. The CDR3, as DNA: TGCGCCAGCAGCTTGGTAGCCCGGTACGCAGATACGCAGTATTTT.

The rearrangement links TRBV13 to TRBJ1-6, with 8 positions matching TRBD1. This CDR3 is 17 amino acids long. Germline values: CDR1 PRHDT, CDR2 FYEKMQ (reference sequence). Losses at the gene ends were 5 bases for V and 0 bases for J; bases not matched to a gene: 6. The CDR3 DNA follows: TGTGCCAGCAGCCCAGGGGGCCTTAGCTCCTATAATTCACCCCTCCACTTT. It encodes CASSPGGLSSYNSPLHF. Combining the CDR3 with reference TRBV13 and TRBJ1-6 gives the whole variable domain AAGVIQSPRHLIKEKRETATLKCYPIPRHDTVYWYQQGPGQDPQFLISFYEKMQSDKGSIPDRFSAQQFSDYHSELNMSSLELGDSALYFCASSPGGLSSYNSPLHFGNGTRLTVT.